A selection of T cell receptor beta chains follows, all from one sample in a study of shared clonotypes between healthy human individuals. Clones were sequenced by immunoSEQ multiplex PCR, and TCRdb holds only the in-frame ones, with some missing. Counted here are under 2.5 million clones, roughly 92% occurring once; the ten biggest clones make up roughly 0.34%. The material sequenced was naive CD4+ T cells from PBMCs. The source of these receptors is a man in his late teens or twenties in good health. Some clones in this sample may be carry-over from other donors' samples. Both conserved end residues are part of each CDR3. D genes are given only for firm matches.

>.|TRBV5-1
CASAKGGPSSYEQYF
>.|TRBV2
CASSFLPHSGANVLTF
>TRBD2|TRBV28
CASSQPASGSSYEQYF
>TRBD1|TRBV7-2
CASTTIPGQGVNTGELFF
>.|TRBV5-8
CASSLIQSQPQHF
>.|TRBV7-9
CASSYQTVTKKETQYF
>TRBD1|TRBV4-2
CASSQQHRDRGRLSNQPQHF
>TRBD1|TRBV5-1
CASSSTTGTGLNTEAFF
>.|TRBV28
CASLTSGSGNTIYF
>.|TRBV5-1
CASTPRGGRVDTQYF
>TRBD1|TRBV6-5
CASSSDRAGYTF
>.|TRBV6-1
CASKKTGNTEAFF
>.|TRBV25-1
CASSEFPDTQYF
>TRBD2|TRBV5-1
CASSARPGLASYNEQFF
>TRBD1|TRBV29-1
CSVEEVGTGFGEAFF
>TRBD2|TRBV25-1
CASSESIAGAVLHEQYF
>.|TRBV5-1
CASSTSSGNTIYF
>.|TRBV5-4
CASSLLGTTGELFF
>TRBD1|TRBV28
CASHRPGTGAQRRETQYF
>.|TRBV6-1
CASSLREWARDEQFF
>.|TRBV21-1
CASPLLTGGESSYEQYF
>.|TRBV28
CAGIQGYGNTIYF
>TRBD1|TRBV5-1
CASSLVGTGLDGYTF
>.|TRBV4-1
CASSQPGVTYEQYF
>.|TRBV7-8
CASSFPAGADTQYF
>.|TRBV2
CASADVAADTQYF
>TRBD1|TRBV2
CASRGTGLSNYGYTF
>TRBD2|TRBV5-8
CASSWGLLKETQYF
>.|TRBV7-8
CASSLARVNYGYTF